Given below is one TCR beta chain in context. What antigen it recognizes has not been identified. Nothing much larger sits one base from this clone, and base qualities are not available. TCRbeta CDR3 regions were amplified from genomic DNA using the immunoSEQ Assay, a bias-controlled multiplex PCR. The authors' pipeline ran thus. Within the assay, amplification of reference gene primers was used to estimate how many nucleated cells each sample contained. To quantify the absolute abundance of each unique TCRbeta CDR3 rearrangement, sequence reads were collapsed and filtered. Productive Simpson clonality was computed per sample as the square root of Simpson's diversity index over productive rearrangements. TCRdb mirrors the immuneACCESS table, restricted to in-frame sequences. Some clones are absent from its copies; in checked studies, under half trace to an unresolved V gene, and the reason for the others is unknown. V and J calls and clone size follow that table, whereas D and trimming were derived from the DNA. The sample contains roughly 150,000 clones, over 75% of them found a single time. The top ten constitute roughly 10% of the sample.

This sample was included in a study of blood T cell repertoires in COVID-19 (dated by TCRdb to about 2020). Concerning the study at large: Samples covering the acute and convalescent phases of COVID-19 were provided by collaborators in the United States, Italy and Spain. The material from the prospective study consisted of cDNA or gDNA derived from T cells, B-cell-depleted T cells, or PBMCs. Subjects who had been exposed to COVID-19, were actively infected with it, or had recovered from it provided the deeply sampled blood TCRbeta repertoires that made up the dataset. The repertoires were released in a freely available public database intended as a resource for research on the immune response to SARS-CoV-2. The samples were drawn from the first 160 participants of the ongoing ImmuneRACE study and from some 1,300 subjects provided by 6 global collaborators. Sample metadata almost always included a de-identified subject ID, COVID-19 status, age in years and sex. Where available, HLA class I and class II types were obtained from metadata supplied by the sample provider rather than from assay-based typing. What the work shows at the level of the full study, not this receptor alone: The quantity of clinical and demographic metadata differed by source and by participant and was supplied without curation.

Whole blood was collected in K2EDTA tubes by collaborating institutions according to the institutions' own protocols. For TCRbeta analysis, collaborators shipped samples as frozen whole blood, isolated PBMCs, or DNA extracted from either of those sample types. This clonotype was sampled from a human donor in a cohort sampled during active COVID-19. Material: peripheral blood.

This receptor carries the CDR3 CASGAESSYNEQFF. The base sequence is TGTGCCAGCGGCGCGGAGAGCTCCTACAATGAGCAGTTCTTC. In this chain, TRBV7-2 is recombined with TRBJ2-1, with the D segment identity uncertain. The germline V gene specifies SGHTA as CDR1 and FQGNSA as CDR2. Between the V and J ends, shortened by 8 bases and 0 bases respectively, the junction contains 11 bases. The CDR3 contains 14 residues, cysteine and phenylalanine counted. CDR3 DNA is the only sequence kept; it has 42 bases, read in frame from the first base.